This entry concerns a single TCR beta chain. The antigen remains undetermined. The same CDR3 is also encoded by other DNA sequences in this sample. The record originates from a study of cytomegalovirus exposure and HLA in healthy donors. Study-level background: The 120 validation repertoires matched the roughly 670 first-cohort repertoires in platform, a later analysis reported.

Findings and limits, study-wide: In vitro work confirmed that a few CMV-associated chains recognize CMV antigens. The TCR clusters that emerged in the first cohort tended, a later analysis found, to co-occur in the approximately 120 validation repertoires. The authors enumerated roughly 160 TCR beta chains as linked to cytomegalovirus.

Germline CDR1 is MNHEY and CDR2 is SVGAGI. Between the trimmed V and J ends, which lost 0 bases and 3 bases, there was a span of 6 bases. The CDR3 contains 13 residues. Some clones are missing from TCRdb's copy, which holds only in-frame ones; the method was immunoSEQ multiplex PCR. The sample consists of some 79,000 clones, 94% of them appearing once. The sequenced material came from PBMCs. The gene calls are TRBV6-5 and TRBJ2-7; maybe TRBD1 (6 bases). This sequence originates from a woman aged 18-29 years in good health and CMV-seropositive. CDR3 coding DNA: TGTGCCAGCAGTTACTCGACAGGCTACGAGCAGTACTTC. It specifies CASSYSTGYEQYF.